The TCR beta chain described here comes from a study of regulatory T cells in long-lasting Graves disease. Trimming removed 3 bases at V and 1 base at J, with 8 bases between. Per germline, CDR1 SGHTS and CDR2 YDEGEE. The CDR3 has 14 residues. Arm-PCR of CDR3 regions and iRepertoire HTBI primers were used to build TCR beta libraries. From the multiplex PCR reads, TCRdb called clonotypes with MiXCR, one entry per CDR3 protein. The repertoire includes about half a million distinct CDR3 sequences, more than 10% of them detected once, and 8% to 10% sits in the top ten. This clonotype was seen repeatedly, ten times or more. As to time point: newly diagnosed GD, antithyroid drugs for less than 3 months. PBMC RNA served as the TCR library source. This sample also appeared in a second study, on T cells in Graves' hyperthyroidism and ophthalmopathy. That work states: A model using 13 V-J features told ophthalmopathy apart from stable hyperthyroidism.

The receptor's source is a woman aged 30 to 39 with Graves disease. J is TRBJ2-1 and V is TRBV5-8; possible D gene TRBD2, 6 bases. This specimen was peripheral blood mononuclear cells (PBMCs), taken at new diagnosis, from a patient treated with antithyroid drugs. This CDR3 reads CASSYGTSYNEQFF. The CDR3 DNA is TGTGCCAGCAGCTACGGGACTTCCTACAATGAGCAGTTCTTC.